This note documents a single TCR beta chain sequence. The data were taken from a study of T cells expressing NK-cell markers. CDR3 length equals 13 residues. CDR1 and CDR2 from the germline V gene are SGHTA and FQGTGA. From its re-call of the 5' RACE reads, TCRdb lists each CDR3 protein once, without DNA. Here the sample table reports roughly 150,000 distinct CDR3 sequences. This receptor was obtained from a woman between 18 and 69 years old in good health. Specimen: blood T cells: a sorted CD56 or NKG2C T cell subset, CD4+ or CD8+ T cells, or bulk PBMC T cells (not recorded which). The genes are TRBV7-3 and TRBJ2-7; TCRdb reports TRBD1, a call that lacks DNA to check it against. The CDR3 sequence is CASSLVQDYEQYF. Full variable domain (rest looked up from reference TRBV7-3 and TRBJ2-7): GAGVSQTPSNKVTEKGKYVELRCDPISGHTALYWYRQSLGQGPEFLIYFQGTGAADDSGLPNDRFFAVRPEGSVSTLKIQRTERGDSAVYLCASSLVQDYEQYFGPGTRLTVT.